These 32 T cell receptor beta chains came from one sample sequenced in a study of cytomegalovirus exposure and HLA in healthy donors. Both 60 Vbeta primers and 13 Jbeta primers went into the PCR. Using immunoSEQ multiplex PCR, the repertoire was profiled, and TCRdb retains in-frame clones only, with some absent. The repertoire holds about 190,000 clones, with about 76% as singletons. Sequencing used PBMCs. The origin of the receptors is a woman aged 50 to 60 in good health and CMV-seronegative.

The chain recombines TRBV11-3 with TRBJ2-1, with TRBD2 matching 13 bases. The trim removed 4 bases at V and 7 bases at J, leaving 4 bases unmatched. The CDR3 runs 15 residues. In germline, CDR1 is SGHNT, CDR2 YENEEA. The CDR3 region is CASSWTSGRRNEQFF. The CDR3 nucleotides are TGTGCCAGCAGCTGGACTAGCGGGAGACGGAATGAGCAGTTCTTC.

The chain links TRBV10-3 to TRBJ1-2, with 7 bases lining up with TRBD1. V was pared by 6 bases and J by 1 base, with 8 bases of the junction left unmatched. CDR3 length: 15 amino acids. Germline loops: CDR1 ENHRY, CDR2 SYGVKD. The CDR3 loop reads CAISLRDSLNYGYTF. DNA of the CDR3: TGTGCCATCAGCTTACGGGACAGCCTTAACTATGGCTACACCTTC.

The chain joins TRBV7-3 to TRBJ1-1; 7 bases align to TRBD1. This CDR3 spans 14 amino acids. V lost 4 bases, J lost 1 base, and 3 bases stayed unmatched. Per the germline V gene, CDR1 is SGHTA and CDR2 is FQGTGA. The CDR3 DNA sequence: TGTGCCAGCAGCTACGGACAGGCGAACACTGAAGCTTTCTTT. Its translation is CASSYGQANTEAFF.

In DNA, the CDR3 is TGCGCCAGCAGCTTGGCCGGCGGGGGGGCATCGGATACGCAGTATTTT. It encodes CASSLAGGGASDTQYF. The genes are TRBV5-1 and TRBJ2-3; 9 nucleotides line up with TRBD2. Unmatched junction bases numbered 8, after V lost 0 bases and J lost 6 bases. The CDR3 consists of 16 residues. The germline gives CDR1 SGHRS, CDR2 YFSETQ.

The CDR3 nucleotides read TGTGCCAGCAGTTTTGGACCTAGCTATGGAAATGAGCAGTTCTTC. Residues: CASSFGPSYGNEQFF. The chain is built from TRBV27 and TRBJ2-1; D perhaps matches TRBD2 (5 bases). V lost 3 bases to trimming and J lost 7 bases, with 16 bases between them. Germline lookup yields CDR1 MNHEY and CDR2 SMNVEV (reference sequence). The CDR3 has 15 amino acids.

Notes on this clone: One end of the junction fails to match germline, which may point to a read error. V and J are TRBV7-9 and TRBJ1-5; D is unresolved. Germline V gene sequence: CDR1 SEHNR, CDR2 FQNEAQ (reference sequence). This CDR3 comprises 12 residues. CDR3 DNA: TGTTCCAGCAGCCCCGGGGTGGGGCCCCAGCATTTT. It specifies CSSSPGVGPQHF.

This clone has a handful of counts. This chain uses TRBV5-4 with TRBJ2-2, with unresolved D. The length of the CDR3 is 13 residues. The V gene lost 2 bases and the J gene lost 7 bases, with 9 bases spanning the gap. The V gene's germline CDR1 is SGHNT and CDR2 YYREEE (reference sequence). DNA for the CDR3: TGTGCCAGCAGCTTACTCGGTGGCGGGGAGCTGTTTTTT. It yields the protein CASSLLGGGELFF.

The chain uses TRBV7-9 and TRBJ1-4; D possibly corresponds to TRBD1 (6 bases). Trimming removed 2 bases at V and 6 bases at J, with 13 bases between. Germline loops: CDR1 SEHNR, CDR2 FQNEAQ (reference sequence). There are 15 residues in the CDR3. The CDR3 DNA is TGTGCCAGCAGCTTACGGTGGCCAGGGGATGAAAAACTGTTTTTT. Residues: CASSLRWPGDEKLFF.

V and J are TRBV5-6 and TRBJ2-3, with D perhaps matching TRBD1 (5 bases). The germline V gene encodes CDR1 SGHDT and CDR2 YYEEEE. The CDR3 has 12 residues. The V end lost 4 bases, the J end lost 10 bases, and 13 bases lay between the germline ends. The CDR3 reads CASSRTSNAQYF. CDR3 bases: TGTGCCAGCAGCCGGACATCGAACGCGCAGTATTTT.

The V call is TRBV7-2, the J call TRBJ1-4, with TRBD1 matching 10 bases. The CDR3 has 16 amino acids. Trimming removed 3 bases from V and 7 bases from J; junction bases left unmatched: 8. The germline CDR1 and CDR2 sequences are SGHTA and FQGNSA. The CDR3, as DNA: TGTGCCAGCAGCTTGACAGGGGGCAAGTTCGTTGAAAAACTGTTTTTT. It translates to CASSLTGGKFVEKLFF.

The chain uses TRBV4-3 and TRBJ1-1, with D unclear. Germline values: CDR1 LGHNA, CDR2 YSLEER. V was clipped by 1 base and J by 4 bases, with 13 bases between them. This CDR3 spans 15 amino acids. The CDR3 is CASSQAYGGPTEAFF. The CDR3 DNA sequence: TGCGCCAGCAGCCAAGCTTACGGAGGGCCCACTGAAGCTTTCTTT.

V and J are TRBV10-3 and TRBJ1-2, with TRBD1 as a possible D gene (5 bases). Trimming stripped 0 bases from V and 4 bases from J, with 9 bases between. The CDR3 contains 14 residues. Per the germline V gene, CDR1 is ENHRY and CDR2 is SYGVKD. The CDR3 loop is CAISESTELYGYTF. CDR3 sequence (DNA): TGTGCCATCAGTGAGTCGACAGAGCTCTATGGCTACACCTTC.

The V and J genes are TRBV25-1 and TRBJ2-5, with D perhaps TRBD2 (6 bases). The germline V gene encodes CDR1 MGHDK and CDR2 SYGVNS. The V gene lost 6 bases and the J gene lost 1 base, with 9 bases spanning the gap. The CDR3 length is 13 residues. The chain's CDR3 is CASSRLGQETQYF. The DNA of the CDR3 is TGTGCCAGCAGCCGACTAGGCCAAGAGACCCAGTACTTC.

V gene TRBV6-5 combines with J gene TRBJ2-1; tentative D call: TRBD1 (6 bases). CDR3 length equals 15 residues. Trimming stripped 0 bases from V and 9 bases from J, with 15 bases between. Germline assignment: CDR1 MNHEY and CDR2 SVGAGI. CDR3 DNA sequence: TGTGCCAGCAGTTACTCCCTCTTGGGGGCTCGTGAGCAGTTCTTC. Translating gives CASSYSLLGAREQFF.

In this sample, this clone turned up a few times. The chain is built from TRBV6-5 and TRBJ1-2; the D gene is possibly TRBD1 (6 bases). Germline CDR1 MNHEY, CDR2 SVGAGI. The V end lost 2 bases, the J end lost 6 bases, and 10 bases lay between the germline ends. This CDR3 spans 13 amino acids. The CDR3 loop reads CASSYGAGDGYTF. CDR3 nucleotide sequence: TGTGCCAGCAGTTACGGGGCAGGGGATGGCTACACCTTC.

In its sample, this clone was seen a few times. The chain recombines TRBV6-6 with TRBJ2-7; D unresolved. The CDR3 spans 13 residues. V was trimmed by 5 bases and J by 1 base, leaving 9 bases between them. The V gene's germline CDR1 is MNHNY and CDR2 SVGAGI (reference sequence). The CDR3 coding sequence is TGTGCCAGCAGTCTGTTGGCATCCTACGAGCAGTACTTC. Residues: CASSLLASYEQYF.

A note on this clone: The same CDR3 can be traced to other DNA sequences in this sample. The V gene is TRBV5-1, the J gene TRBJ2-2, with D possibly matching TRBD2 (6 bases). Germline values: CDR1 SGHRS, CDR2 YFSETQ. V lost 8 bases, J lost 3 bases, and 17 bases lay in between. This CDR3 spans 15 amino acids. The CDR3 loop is CASSRMGGDTGELFF. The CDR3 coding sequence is TGCGCCAGTAGCCGGATGGGAGGTGACACCGGGGAGCTGTTTTTT.

In DNA form, the CDR3 reads TGTGCCAGTAATCCTAAAGCAGGGGGAGGCGAGCAGTACTTC. As protein: CASNPKAGGGEQYF. The chain couples TRBV19 to TRBJ2-7; D is possibly TRBD1 (7 bases). This CDR3 comprises 14 residues. Germline lookup yields CDR1 LNHDA and CDR2 SQIVND (reference sequence). V was cut by 7 bases and J by 6 bases, with 19 bases left in between.

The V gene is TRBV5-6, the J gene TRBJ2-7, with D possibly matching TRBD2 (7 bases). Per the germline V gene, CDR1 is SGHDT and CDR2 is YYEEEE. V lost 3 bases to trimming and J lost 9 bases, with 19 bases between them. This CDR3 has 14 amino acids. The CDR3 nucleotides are TGTGCCAGCAGCTCGCCCGGGGGGCAAGGTGGGCAGTACTTC. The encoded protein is CASSSPGGQGGQYF.

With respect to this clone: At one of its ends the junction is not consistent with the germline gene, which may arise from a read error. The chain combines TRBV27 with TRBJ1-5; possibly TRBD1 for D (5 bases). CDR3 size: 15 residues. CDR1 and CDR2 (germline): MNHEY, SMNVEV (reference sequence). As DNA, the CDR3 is TGTGCCAGCAGATCAACAGGAAAGGGCAATCGGCCCCAGCATTTT. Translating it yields CASRSTGKGNRPQHF.

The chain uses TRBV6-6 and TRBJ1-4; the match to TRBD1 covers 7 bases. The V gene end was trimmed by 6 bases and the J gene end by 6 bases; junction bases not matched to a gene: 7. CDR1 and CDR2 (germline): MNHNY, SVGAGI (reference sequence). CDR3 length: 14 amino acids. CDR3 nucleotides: TGTGCCAGCAGCTTTACAGGGGCGCATGAAAAACTGTTTTTT. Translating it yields CASSFTGAHEKLFF.

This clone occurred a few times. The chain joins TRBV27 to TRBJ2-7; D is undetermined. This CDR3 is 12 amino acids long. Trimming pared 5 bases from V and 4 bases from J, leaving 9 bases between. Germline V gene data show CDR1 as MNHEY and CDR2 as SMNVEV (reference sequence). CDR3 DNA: TGTGCCAGCAGTACAACACGTTACGAGCAGTACTTC. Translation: CASSTTRYEQYF.

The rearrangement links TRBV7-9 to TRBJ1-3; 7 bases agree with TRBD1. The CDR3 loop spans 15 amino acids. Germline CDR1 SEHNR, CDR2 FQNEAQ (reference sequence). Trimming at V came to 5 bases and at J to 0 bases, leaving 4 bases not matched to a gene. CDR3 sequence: CASSPQGSSGNTIYF. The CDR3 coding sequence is TGTGCCAGCAGCCCACAGGGGTCCTCTGGAAACACCATATATTTT.

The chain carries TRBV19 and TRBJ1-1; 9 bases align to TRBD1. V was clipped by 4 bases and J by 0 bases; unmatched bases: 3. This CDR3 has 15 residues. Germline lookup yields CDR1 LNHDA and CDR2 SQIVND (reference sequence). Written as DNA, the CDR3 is TGTGCCAGTAGTACGGACAGGGGCCTGAACACTGAAGCTTTCTTT. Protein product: CASSTDRGLNTEAFF.

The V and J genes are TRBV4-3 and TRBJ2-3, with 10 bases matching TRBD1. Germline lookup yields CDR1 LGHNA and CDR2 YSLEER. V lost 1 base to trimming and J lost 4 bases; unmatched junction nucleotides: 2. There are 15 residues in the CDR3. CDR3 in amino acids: CASSQGQGAPDTQYF. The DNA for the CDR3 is TGCGCCAGCAGCCAAGGACAGGGGGCCCCAGATACGCAGTATTTT.

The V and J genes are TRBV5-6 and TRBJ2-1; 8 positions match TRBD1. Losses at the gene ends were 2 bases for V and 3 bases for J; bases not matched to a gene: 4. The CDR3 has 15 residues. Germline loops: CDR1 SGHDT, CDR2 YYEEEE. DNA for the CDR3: TGTGCCAGCAGCTTCGGGACAGGTCGCTACAATGAGCAGTTCTTC. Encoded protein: CASSFGTGRYNEQFF.

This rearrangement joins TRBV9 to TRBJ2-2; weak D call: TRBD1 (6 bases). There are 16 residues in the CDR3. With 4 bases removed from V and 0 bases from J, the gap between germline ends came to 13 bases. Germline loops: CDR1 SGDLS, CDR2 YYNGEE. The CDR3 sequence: CASSQLRQANTGELFF. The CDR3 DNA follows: TGTGCCAGCAGCCAATTGCGACAGGCGAACACCGGGGAGCTGTTTTTT.

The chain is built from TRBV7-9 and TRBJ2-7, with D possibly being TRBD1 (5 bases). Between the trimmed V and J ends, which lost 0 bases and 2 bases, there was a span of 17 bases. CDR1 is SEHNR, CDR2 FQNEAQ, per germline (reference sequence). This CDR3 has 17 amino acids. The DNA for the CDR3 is TGTGCCAGCAGCTTAGCGCAAACAGGCCGAGGACCCTACGAGCAGTACTTC. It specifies CASSLAQTGRGPYEQYF.

The CDR3 spells CASSGDRNYGYTF. The CDR3, as DNA: TGTGCCAGCAGCGGGGACAGAAACTATGGCTACACCTTC. The chain is built from TRBV7-6 and TRBJ1-2; TRBD1 aligns across 7 bases. This CDR3 region has 13 residues. Germline V gene lookup returns CDR1 SGHVS and CDR2 FNYEAQ. V shed 5 bases and J 2 bases; nucleotides not matched to a gene: 2. The full variable domain, in which reference TRBV7-6 and TRBJ1-2 provide the parts outside the CDR3, is GAGVSQSPRYKVTKRGQDVALRCDPISGHVSLYWYRQALGQGPEFLTYFNYEAQQDKSGLPNDRFSAERPEGSISTLTIQRTEQRDSAMYRCASSGDRNYGYTFGSGTRLTVV.

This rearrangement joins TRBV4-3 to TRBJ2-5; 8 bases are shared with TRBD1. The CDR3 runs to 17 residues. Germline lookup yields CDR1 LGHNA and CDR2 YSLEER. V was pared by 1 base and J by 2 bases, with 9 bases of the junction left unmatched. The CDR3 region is CASSQVGQGARQETQYF. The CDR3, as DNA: TGCGCCAGCAGCCAAGTCGGTCAGGGGGCCCGACAAGAGACCCAGTACTTC.

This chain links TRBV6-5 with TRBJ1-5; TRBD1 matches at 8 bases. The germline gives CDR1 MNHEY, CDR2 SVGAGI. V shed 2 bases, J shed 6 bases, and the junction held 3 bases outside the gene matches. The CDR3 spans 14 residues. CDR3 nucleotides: TGTGCCAGCAGTTACACAGGGGGTAGTCAGCCCCAGCATTTT. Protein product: CASSYTGGSQPQHF.

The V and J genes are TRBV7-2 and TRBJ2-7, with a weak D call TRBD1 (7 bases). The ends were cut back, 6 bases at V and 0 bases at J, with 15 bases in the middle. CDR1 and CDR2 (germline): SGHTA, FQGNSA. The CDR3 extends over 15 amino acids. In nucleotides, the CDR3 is TGTGCCAGCAGGTACACGGGGGACAGCTCCTACGAGCAGTACTTC. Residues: CASRYTGDSSYEQYF.